The T cell receptor beta chain described here comes from a study of PD-L1 blockade in urothelial cancer. Measured with immunoSEQ multiplex PCR; TCRdb has only the in-frame clones, and not every one. The sample contains about 52,000 clones, around 84% of which appear only once. The CDR3 is 14 amino acids. The germline CDR1 and CDR2 sequences are SNHLY and FYNNEI. Trimming removed 7 bases from V and 3 bases from J; junction bases left unmatched: 8. Time point: pretreatment peripheral blood. The source material was PBMCs, sampled around atezolizumab (anti-PD-L1) treatment. The TCR originated in a man over 45 with urothelial cancer. The chain carries TRBV2 and TRBJ2-7; TRBD2 matches at 8 bases. The CDR3 loop is CASTGTSRVYEQYF. The CDR3 nucleotides are TGTGCCAGCACTGGGACTAGTAGGGTCTACGAGCAGTACTTC.